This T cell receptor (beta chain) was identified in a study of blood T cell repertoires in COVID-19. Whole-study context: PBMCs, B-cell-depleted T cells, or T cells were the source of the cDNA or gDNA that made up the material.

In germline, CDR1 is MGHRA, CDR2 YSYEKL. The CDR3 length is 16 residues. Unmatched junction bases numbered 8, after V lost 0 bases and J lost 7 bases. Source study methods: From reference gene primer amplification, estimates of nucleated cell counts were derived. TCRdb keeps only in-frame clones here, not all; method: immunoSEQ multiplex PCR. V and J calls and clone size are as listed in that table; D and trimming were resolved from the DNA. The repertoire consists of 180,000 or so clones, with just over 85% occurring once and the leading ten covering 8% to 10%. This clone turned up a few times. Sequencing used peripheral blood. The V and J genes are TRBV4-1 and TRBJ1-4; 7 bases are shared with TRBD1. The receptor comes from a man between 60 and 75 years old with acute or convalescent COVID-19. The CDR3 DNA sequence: TGCGCCAGCAGCCAAGAACCAACAGGGGCCGCTGAAAAACTGTTTTTT. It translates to CASSQEPTGAAEKLFF.